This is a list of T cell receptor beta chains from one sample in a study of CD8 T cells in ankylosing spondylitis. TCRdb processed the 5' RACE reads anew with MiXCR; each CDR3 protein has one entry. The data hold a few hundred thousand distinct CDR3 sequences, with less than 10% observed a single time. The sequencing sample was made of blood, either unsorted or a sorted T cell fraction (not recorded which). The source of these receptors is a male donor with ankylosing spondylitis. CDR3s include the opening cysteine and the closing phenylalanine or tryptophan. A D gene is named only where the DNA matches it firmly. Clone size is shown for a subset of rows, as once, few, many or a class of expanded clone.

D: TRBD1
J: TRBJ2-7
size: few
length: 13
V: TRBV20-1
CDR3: CSASPGQGYEQYF
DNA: TGCAGTGCTTCCCCGGGACAGGGCTACGAGCAGTACTTC

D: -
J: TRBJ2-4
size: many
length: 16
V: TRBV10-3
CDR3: CATIPPTPKAKNIQYF
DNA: TGTGCCACGATCCCGCCTACTCCTAAAGCCAAAAACATTCAGTACTTC

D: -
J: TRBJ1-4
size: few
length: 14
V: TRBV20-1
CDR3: CSAEEGVVGEKLFF
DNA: TGCAGTGCCGAAGAAGGGGTGGTTGGTGAAAAACTGTTTTTT

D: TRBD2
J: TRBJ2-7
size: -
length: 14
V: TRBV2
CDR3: CASSSMGLAYEQYF
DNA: TGTGCCAGCAGTTCGATGGGACTAGCCTACGAGCAGTACTTC

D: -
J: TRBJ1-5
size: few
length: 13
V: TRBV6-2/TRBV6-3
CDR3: CASSDDSNQPQHF
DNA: TGTGCCAGCAGTGACGATAGCAATCAGCCCCAGCATTTT

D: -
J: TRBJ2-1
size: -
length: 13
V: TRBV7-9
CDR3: CTSSASRGSEQFF
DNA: TGTACCAGCAGCGCATCCCGAGGTAGTGAGCAGTTCTTC

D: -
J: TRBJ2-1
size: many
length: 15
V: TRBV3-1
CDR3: CASSQEKSSYNEQFF
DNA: TGTGCCAGCAGCCAAGAGAAGAGCTCCTACAATGAGCAGTTCTTC

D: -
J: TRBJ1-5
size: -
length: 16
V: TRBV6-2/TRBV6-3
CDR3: CASSYPGGDSNQPQHF
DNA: TGTGCCAGCAGTTACCCAGGAGGGGATAGCAATCAGCCCCAGCATTTT

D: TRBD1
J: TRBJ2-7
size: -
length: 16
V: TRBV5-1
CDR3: CASSLGDRGESYEQYF
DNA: TGCGCCAGCAGCTTGGGGGACAGGGGGGAATCCTACGAGCAGTACTTC

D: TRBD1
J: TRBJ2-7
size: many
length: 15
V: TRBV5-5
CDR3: CASSMPGTGMHEQYF
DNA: TGTGCCAGCAGCATGCCCGGGACAGGGATGCACGAGCAGTACTTC

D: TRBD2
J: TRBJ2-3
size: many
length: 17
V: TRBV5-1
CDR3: CASSLASTSDAGDTQYF
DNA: TGCGCCAGCAGCTTGGCCTCGACTAGCGACGCAGGGGATACGCAGTATTTT

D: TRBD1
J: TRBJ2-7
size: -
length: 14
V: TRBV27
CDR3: CASSFRGQGQEQYF
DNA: TGTGCCAGCAGTTTCCGTGGACAGGGTCAAGAGCAGTACTTC

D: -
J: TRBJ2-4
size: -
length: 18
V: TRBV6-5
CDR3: CASSYSYSGYGPKNIQYF
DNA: TGTGCCAGCAGTTACTCCTACAGCGGCTACGGTCCCAAAAACATTCAGTACTTC

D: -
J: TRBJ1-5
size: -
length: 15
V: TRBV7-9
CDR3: CASSLEGLGNQPQHF
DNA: TGTGCCAGCAGCTTAGAAGGCCTGGGGAATCAGCCCCAGCATTTT

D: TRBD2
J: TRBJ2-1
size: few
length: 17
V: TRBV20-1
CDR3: CSALGTGGPLSYNEQFF
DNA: TGCAGTGCTCTGGGAACGGGAGGGCCTCTATCGTACAATGAGCAGTTCTTC

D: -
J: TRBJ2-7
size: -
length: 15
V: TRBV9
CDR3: CASSKSGASSYEQYF
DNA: TGTGCCAGCAGTAAGAGCGGAGCGAGCTCCTACGAGCAGTACTTC

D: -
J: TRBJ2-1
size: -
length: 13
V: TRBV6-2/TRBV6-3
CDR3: CASSSLGVGEQFF
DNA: TGTGCCAGCAGCTCCCTTGGGGTCGGGGAGCAGTTCTTC

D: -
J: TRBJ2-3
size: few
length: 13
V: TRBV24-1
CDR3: CATSGQITDTQYF
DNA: TGTGCCACCAGTGGACAGATCACAGATACGCAGTATTTT

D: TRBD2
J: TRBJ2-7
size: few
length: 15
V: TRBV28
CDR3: CASSRSGSLSYEQYF
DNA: TGTGCCAGCAGCCGTAGCGGGAGCCTCTCCTACGAGCAGTACTTC

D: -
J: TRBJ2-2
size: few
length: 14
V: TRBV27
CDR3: CASSSLGNTGELFF
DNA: TGTGCCAGCAGTTCCCTCGGGAACACCGGGGAGCTGTTTTTT

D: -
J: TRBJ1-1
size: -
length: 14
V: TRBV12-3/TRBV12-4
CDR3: CASSLGADNTEAFF
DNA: TGTGCCAGCAGTTTAGGGGCGGATAACACTGAAGCTTTCTTT

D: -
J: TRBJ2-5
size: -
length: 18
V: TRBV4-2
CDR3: CASSRDGPISMYQETQYF
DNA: TGTGCCAGCAGCCGGGACGGACCCATTAGTATGTACCAAGAGACCCAGTACTTC

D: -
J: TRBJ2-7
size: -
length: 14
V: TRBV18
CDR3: CASSPETVTYEQYF
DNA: TGTGCCAGCTCACCAGAGACCGTGACCTACGAGCAGTACTTC

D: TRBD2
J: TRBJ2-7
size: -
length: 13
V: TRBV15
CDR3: CATSLAGAGEQYF
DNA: TGTGCCACCAGTCTAGCGGGAGCCGGCGAGCAGTACTTC